This T cell receptor beta chain came from a study of graft-versus-host responses after intestinal transplantation. Overall study: Isolated intestinal, liver-intestinal, or multivisceral transplants had been given to the recipients. Tacrolimus plus steroids were given to all recipients for about 3 years, preceded by anti-thymocyte globulin induction. Study observations and caveats: Across patients carrying graft-donor T cell macrochimerism, allografts held high graft-versus-host to host-versus-graft clonal ratios. Recipient marrow contained GvH clones, some of which appeared first in ileum or blood.

TCRdb's copy holds only in-frame clones and misses some; the assay was immunoSEQ multiplex PCR. The data contain about 59,000 clones, approximately 94% of them singletons. V trimming: 5 bases; J trimming: 10 bases; junction bases outside the gene matches: 5. The CDR3 has 12 residues. CDR1 is MNHNS and CDR2 is SASEGT in the germline V gene. As concerns this clone: Antigen: not known.

This TCR derives from a human donor who was the organ donor for an intestinal transplant. Sequencing used unstimulated CD4+ T cells sorted from spleen or lymph node cells, obtained before transplant. The chain is built from TRBV6-1 and TRBJ2-3; 8 bases are a match to TRBD1. Here the CDR3 DNA reads TGTGCCAGCAGTCCAGGACAGGGCGCGCAGTATTTT. Its protein is CASSPGQGAQYF.